Each of the 8 T cell receptor beta chains below was sequenced from the same sample in a study of shared clonotypes between healthy human individuals. It was CD45RO-negative cells, positively selected for CCR7, that made up naive CD8 cells, with terminally differentiated effector memory CD45RA+ cells excluded. The data were produced by immunoSEQ multiplex PCR, yet TCRdb's version contains in-frame clones alone and is incomplete. The profile shows approximately 740,000 clones, 80% to 95% of them singletons. Sample: naive CD8+ T cells sorted from blood. The origin of the receptors is a man younger than 45 in good health.

The V gene is TRBV5-5, the J gene TRBJ2-1; D ambiguous. CDR3 length: 13 amino acids. V dropped 0 bases and J dropped 12 bases, with 13 bases sitting between them. Germline V gene lookup returns CDR1 SGHKS and CDR2 YYEKEE (reference sequence). The CDR3 DNA is TGTGCCAGCAGCTTGGACAGAGTTACGTGGCAGTTCTTC. Its protein product is CASSLDRVTWQFF.

The chain is built from TRBV4-2 and TRBJ2-1; 11 bases fit TRBD2. J was trimmed by 4 bases and V by 2 bases; bases with no gene match: 7. Germline CDR1 reads LGHNA; CDR2 reads YNFKEQ. This CDR3 region has 17 residues. This chain's CDR3 is CASSQLSGLADYNEQFF. CDR3 in DNA: TGTGCCAGCAGCCAACTATCGGGACTAGCGGATTACAATGAGCAGTTCTTC.

Regarding this clone: The same CDR3 can be traced to other DNA sequences in this sample. The rearrangement joins TRBV5-1 to TRBJ2-1; D gene ambiguous. Trimming cost V 0 bases and J 4 bases, with 5 bases left between them. The germline V gene encodes CDR1 SGHRS and CDR2 YFSETQ. The CDR3 is made up of 13 amino acids. The CDR3 protein is CASSLDSYNEQFF. CDR3 bases: TGCGCCAGCAGCTTGGACAGTTACAATGAGCAGTTCTTC.

V is TRBV2 and J is TRBJ2-3; 10 bases match TRBD1. The CDR3 length is 11 residues. Germline CDR1 is SNHLY and CDR2 is FYNNEI. V shed 6 bases, J shed 14 bases, and the junction held 5 bases outside the gene matches. Written as DNA, the CDR3 is TGTGCCAGCAGGAACCGGGACAGGGGGTATTTT. Its protein product is CASRNRDRGYF.

The J gene is TRBJ2-1, the V gene TRBV12-5, with 9 positions matching TRBD2. Germline CDR1 and CDR2: LGHNT and FRNRAP. The CDR3 spans 15 residues. Trimming took 6 bases from V and 6 from J; bases not matched to a gene: 9. This CDR3 reads CASGELAGPLNEQFF. The CDR3 nucleotides read TGTGCTAGTGGGGAGCTAGCGGGACCCCTCAATGAGCAGTTCTTC.

The chain links TRBV29-1 to TRBJ2-7, with D possibly TRBD1 on 8 matching bases. Trimming took 7 bases from V and 4 from J, leaving 17 bases between them. The germline V gene encodes CDR1 SQVTM and CDR2 ANQGSEA. The CDR3 covers 13 residues. Written as DNA, the CDR3 is TGCAGCGCCCTGACAGGGGAGGGTTACGAGCAGTACTTC. This encodes CSALTGEGYEQYF.

The chain combines TRBV6-6 with TRBJ2-3; no clear D. The CDR3 has 15 amino acids. V lost 2 bases and J lost 0, with 9 bases in between. Germline V gene data show CDR1 as MNHNY and CDR2 as SVGAGI (reference sequence). CDR3 in DNA: TGTGCCAGCAGTTACCCCGAAGGCAGCACAGATACGCAGTATTTT. Translating it yields CASSYPEGSTDTQYF.

The chain carries TRBV9 and TRBJ1-2; possibly TRBD1 for D (5 bases). Deletions cut 0 bases from V and 7 bases from J, with 13 bases between. This CDR3 spans 14 amino acids. Germline lookup yields CDR1 SGDLS and CDR2 YYNGEE. CDR3 in DNA: TGTGCCAGCAGCGTAGAATCCCCTGGGGCTGGCTACACCTTC. This gives the protein CASSVESPGAGYTF.